A selection of T cell receptor beta chains follows, all from one sample in a study of cytomegalovirus exposure and HLA in healthy donors. Data came from immunoSEQ multiplex PCR; TCRdb stores just in-frame clones and leaves some out. The table shows under 200,000 clones, with around 78% occurring only once. The sequenced material came from PBMCs. Every receptor here comes from a man in his thirties or forties in good health and CMV-seronegative. Each CDR3 is given with its conserved first and last residue. A D gene is named only where the DNA matches it firmly. Expanded clones are given a class, and other clones once, few, many or no size at all.

CDR3nt: TGTGCCAGCAGTTTGGAAGGACAGGGAAGGGAGACCCAGTACTTC
CDR3aa: CASSLEGQGRETQYF
v_gene: TRBV27
abundance: -
j_gene: TRBJ2-5
d_gene: TRBD1

CDR3nt: TGTGCCAGCAGTGGGACTAGCGGGAGCACCGGGGAGCTGTTTTTT
CDR3aa: CASSGTSGSTGELFF
v_gene: TRBV6-4
abundance: many
j_gene: TRBJ2-2
d_gene: TRBD2

CDR3nt: TGTGCCAGCAGTGAAACAGGGGGCGTTCAGCCCCAGCATTTT
CDR3aa: CASSETGGVQPQHF
v_gene: TRBV25-1
abundance: once
j_gene: TRBJ1-5
d_gene: TRBD1

CDR3nt: TGTGCCAGCAGTCTGGGGCGCCGAACTAGCAATCAGCCCCAGCATTTT
CDR3aa: CASSLGRRTSNQPQHF
v_gene: TRBV28
abundance: -
j_gene: TRBJ1-5
d_gene: -

CDR3nt: TGTGCCAGCCACAGACAGGGGACTTACTACCAAGAGACCCAGTACTTC
CDR3aa: CASHRQGTYYQETQYF
v_gene: TRBV28
abundance: -
j_gene: TRBJ2-5
d_gene: TRBD1

CDR3nt: TGTGCCAGTAGTATAACAGGGACCACTGAAGCTTTCTTT
CDR3aa: CASSITGTTEAFF
v_gene: TRBV19
abundance: -
j_gene: TRBJ1-1
d_gene: -

CDR3nt: TGTGCCAGCAGCTTAAACCCGGGGTACACCGGGGAGCTGTTTTTT
CDR3aa: CASSLNPGYTGELFF
v_gene: TRBV7-7
abundance: -
j_gene: TRBJ2-2
d_gene: -

CDR3nt: TGTGCCATCAGTGAGTCTGGGGTAGCCCCGGGAACCGGGGAGCTGTTTTTT
CDR3aa: CAISESGVAPGTGELFF
v_gene: TRBV10-3
abundance: once
j_gene: TRBJ2-2
d_gene: -

CDR3nt: TGCGCCAGCAGCCAGCTCACCGGGACAGGGGACGAAAAACTGTTTTTT
CDR3aa: CASSQLTGTGDEKLFF
v_gene: TRBV4-1
abundance: -
j_gene: TRBJ1-4
d_gene: TRBD1

CDR3nt: TGTGCCAGCAGTCGGGATTTAAGAGAGACCCAGTACTTC
CDR3aa: CASSRDLRETQYF
v_gene: TRBV6-1
abundance: -
j_gene: TRBJ2-5
d_gene: -

CDR3nt: TGTGCCAGTGCATCTAGCTTAGGGTCAAGGGAGACCCAGTACTTC
CDR3aa: CASASSLGSRETQYF
v_gene: TRBV2
abundance: -
j_gene: TRBJ2-5
d_gene: -

CDR3nt: TGTGCCAGTACTGCTAGCGGACAAGAGACCCAGTACTTC
CDR3aa: CASTASGQETQYF
v_gene: TRBV19
abundance: -
j_gene: TRBJ2-5
d_gene: TRBD2

CDR3nt: TGTGCCAGAAGCTCGCTGTCTATGGAGCGGGAGGGGGCAGATACGCAGTATTTT
CDR3aa: CARSSLSMEREGADTQYF
v_gene: TRBV5-3
abundance: -
j_gene: TRBJ2-3
d_gene: TRBD2

CDR3nt: TGCAGCGTAGACCGGGGGATCAATGGCTACACCTTC
CDR3aa: CSVDRGINGYTF
v_gene: TRBV29-1
abundance: -
j_gene: TRBJ1-2
d_gene: -

CDR3nt: TGTGCCAGCAGACAACGGGCAGGGGTCAGTTCCGGGGAGCTGTTTTTT
CDR3aa: CASRQRAGVSSGELFF
v_gene: TRBV7-6
abundance: -
j_gene: TRBJ2-2
d_gene: -

CDR3nt: TGCGCCAGCAGCCAAGGGCTGCGGGGTCAAGAGACCCAGTACTTC
CDR3aa: CASSQGLRGQETQYF
v_gene: TRBV4-1
abundance: -
j_gene: TRBJ2-5
d_gene: -

CDR3nt: TGTGCCAGCAGCTTAGACCGGAGGCGGCCTGTGAGCACAGATACGCAGTATTTT
CDR3aa: CASSLDRRRPVSTDTQYF
v_gene: TRBV7-2
abundance: -
j_gene: TRBJ2-3
d_gene: -

CDR3nt: TGCGCCAGCAGCGTGGGACTAGCGGGAGGAGGAGCAGATACGCAGTATTTT
CDR3aa: CASSVGLAGGGADTQYF
v_gene: TRBV5-1
abundance: once
j_gene: TRBJ2-3
d_gene: TRBD2

CDR3nt: TGTGCCAGCAGTCCCGGTACTAGCGGGAGCTACAATGAGCAGTTCTTC
CDR3aa: CASSPGTSGSYNEQFF
v_gene: TRBV6-4
abundance: -
j_gene: TRBJ2-1
d_gene: TRBD2

CDR3nt: TGTGCCAGTAGACCAGCGGGGGCTCACTACGAGCAGTACTTC
CDR3aa: CASRPAGAHYEQYF
v_gene: TRBV19
abundance: -
j_gene: TRBJ2-7
d_gene: TRBD2

CDR3nt: TGTGCCAGCAGCAGGGGGACTAGCGGGAGCCCAGATACGCAGTATTTT
CDR3aa: CASSRGTSGSPDTQYF
v_gene: TRBV7-9
abundance: -
j_gene: TRBJ2-3
d_gene: TRBD2

CDR3nt: TGTGCCAGCAGTGAAGGGCGGATGTACGAGCAGTACTTC
CDR3aa: CASSEGRMYEQYF
v_gene: TRBV6-1
abundance: once
j_gene: TRBJ2-7
d_gene: -

CDR3nt: TGTGCCATCAGTGATGGCTTGTTAACCTACGAGCAGTACTTC
CDR3aa: CAISDGLLTYEQYF
v_gene: TRBV10-3
abundance: -
j_gene: TRBJ2-7
d_gene: -